This section outlines one T cell receptor beta chain sequence together with its context. Its target is not known. The sample belongs to a study of cytomegalovirus exposure and HLA in healthy donors. Study-level findings and limits: The investigators catalogued 160 or so TCR beta chains as cytomegalovirus-associated. Productive rates of about 90% or about 30% were seen for most TCR beta V segments in an earlier analysis. As confirmed in vitro, a few CMV-associated chains were specific for CMV antigens.

13 Jbeta primers and 60 Vbeta primers were used for the PCR. Libraries were prepared by immunoSEQ multiplex PCR; TCRdb keeps only in-frame clonotypes and omits some of them. The sample holds about 190,000 clones, about 86% seen once. The clonotype originates from a man aged 35-49 years in good health and CMV-seropositive. Sample: PBMCs.

CDR3 protein: CASSARGGGMNTEAFF. The CDR3 nucleotides read TGTGCCAGCAGCGCTAGGGGTGGGGGGATGAACACTGAAGCTTTCTTT. The J gene is TRBJ1-1, the V gene TRBV9, with a weak D call TRBD1 (5 bases). The CDR3 extends over 16 amino acids. V shed 3 bases and J shed 0 bases, with 15 bases lying between them. Germline V CDR1 and CDR2: SGDLS, YYNGEE.